These T cell receptor beta chains were read from a single sample in a study of blood T cell dynamics during melanoma immunotherapy. Clones were sequenced by immunoSEQ multiplex PCR, and TCRdb holds only the in-frame ones, with some missing. The table includes 8,600 or so clones, about 80% detected once. Sample: blood, taken from a patient treated with checkpoint blockade. The source of these receptors is a human donor with melanoma. CDR3s include the opening cysteine and the closing phenylalanine or tryptophan.

V gene,CDR3 protein
TRBV11-1,CASSLQGGALNEQFF
TRBV19,CASNGDRRDTGELFF
TRBV29-1,CSVELGGAKNIQYF
TRBV19,CASNAGLGNTEAFF
TRBV30,CAWRDRPLGGELFF
TRBV19,CASSVSGLYEQYF
TRBV6-5,CASKGGHNSPLHF
TRBV19,CASSIKFYTDTQYF
TRBV7-2,CASSLQGAWYEQYF
TRBV19,CASSDPGLGAVETQYF
TRBV9,CASSVDRGLSGELFF
TRBV4-2,CASSQDEGLGGEKLFF
TRBV29-1,CSVEDPGTSSYNEQFF